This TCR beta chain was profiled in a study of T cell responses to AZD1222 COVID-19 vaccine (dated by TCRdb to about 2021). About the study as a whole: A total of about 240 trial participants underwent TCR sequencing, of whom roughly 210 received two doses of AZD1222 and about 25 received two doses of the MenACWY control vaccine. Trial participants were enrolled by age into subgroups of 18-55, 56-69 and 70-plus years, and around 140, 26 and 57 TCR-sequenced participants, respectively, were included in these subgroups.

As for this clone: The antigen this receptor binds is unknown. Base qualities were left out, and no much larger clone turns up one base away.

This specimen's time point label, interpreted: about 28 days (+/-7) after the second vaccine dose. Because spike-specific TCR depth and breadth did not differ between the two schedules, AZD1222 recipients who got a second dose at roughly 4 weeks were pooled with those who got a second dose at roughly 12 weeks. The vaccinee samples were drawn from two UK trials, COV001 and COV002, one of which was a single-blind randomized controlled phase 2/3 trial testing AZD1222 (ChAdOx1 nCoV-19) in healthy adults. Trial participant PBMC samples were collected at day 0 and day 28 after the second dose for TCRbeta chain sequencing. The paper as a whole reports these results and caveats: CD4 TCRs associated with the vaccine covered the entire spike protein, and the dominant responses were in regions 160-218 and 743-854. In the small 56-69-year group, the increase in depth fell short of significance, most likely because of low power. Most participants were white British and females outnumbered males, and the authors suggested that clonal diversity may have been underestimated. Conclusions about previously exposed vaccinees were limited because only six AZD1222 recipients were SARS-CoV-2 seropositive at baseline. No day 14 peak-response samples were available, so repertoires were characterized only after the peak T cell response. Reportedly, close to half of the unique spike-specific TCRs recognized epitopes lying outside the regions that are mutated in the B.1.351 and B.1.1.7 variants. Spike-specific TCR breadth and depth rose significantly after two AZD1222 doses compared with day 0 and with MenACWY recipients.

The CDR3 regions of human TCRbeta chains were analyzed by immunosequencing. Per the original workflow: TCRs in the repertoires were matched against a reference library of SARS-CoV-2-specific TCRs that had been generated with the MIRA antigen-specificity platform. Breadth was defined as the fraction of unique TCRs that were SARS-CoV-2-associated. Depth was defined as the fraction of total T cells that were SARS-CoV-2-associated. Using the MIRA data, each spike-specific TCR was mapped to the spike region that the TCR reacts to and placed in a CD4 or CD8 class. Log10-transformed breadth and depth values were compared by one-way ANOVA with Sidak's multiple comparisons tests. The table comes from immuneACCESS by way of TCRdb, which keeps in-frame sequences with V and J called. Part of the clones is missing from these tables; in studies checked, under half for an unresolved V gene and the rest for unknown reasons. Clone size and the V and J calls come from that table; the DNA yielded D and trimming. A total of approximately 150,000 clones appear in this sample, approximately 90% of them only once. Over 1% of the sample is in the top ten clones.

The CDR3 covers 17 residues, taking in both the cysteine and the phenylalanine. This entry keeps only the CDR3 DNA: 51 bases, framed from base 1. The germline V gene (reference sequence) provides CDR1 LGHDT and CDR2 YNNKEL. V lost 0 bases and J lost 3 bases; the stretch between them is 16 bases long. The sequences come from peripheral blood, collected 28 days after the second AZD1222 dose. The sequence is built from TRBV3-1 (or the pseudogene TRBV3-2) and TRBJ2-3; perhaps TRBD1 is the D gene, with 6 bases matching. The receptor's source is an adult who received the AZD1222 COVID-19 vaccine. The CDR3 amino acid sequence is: CASSQDTGYRRTDTQYF. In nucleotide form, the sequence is TGTGCCAGCAGCCAAGACACAGGGTATCGTAGGACAGATACGCAGTATTTT.